These T cell receptor beta chains were read from a single sample in a study of blood T cell repertoires in COVID-19. This table comes from immunoSEQ multiplex PCR, and its TCRdb copy is limited to in-frame clones, with some not included. The sample holds about 74,000 clones, roughly 80% seen once. Sequenced: peripheral blood. The origin of the receptors is a man over 45 with active COVID-19. CDR3s leave out the opening cysteine and the closing phenylalanine or tryptophan. Size is omitted from some rows. Given values are once, few, many or a class for expanded clones.

once TRBV27 ASSHRGYSEQY
NA TRBV2 ASSVKREDPGSYNEQF
NA TRBV30 AWSVGQGAYEQY
NA TRBV5-1 ASSPIANEQF
NA TRBV18 ASSALATDTQY
NA TRBV4-2 ASSEQITDTQY
NA TRBV30 AWNPNSVNEQF
NA TRBV6-5 ASSYSEGGRYGYT
NA TRBV7-9 ASSSDTFYNEQF
NA TRBV2 ASTLANERETQY
NA TRBV2 ASNRDNSPLH
NA TRBV11-3 ASSLGSAGGKLQETQY
once TRBV19 ASSMVRNNSPLH
NA TRBV4-1 ASSQPGAGLGQF
few TRBV6-6 ASSLQYRDEQY
NA TRBV6-1 ASSDPTYRVDIETQY
NA TRBV30 ANGEGGELF
NA TRBV29-1 SVEMRNRGNGYT
NA TRBV6-2/TRBV6-3 ASSYVGGRPTNYGYT
NA TRBV3-1/TRBV3-2 ASSNGLAGREQY
NA TRBV18 ASSLTGGAYEQY
NA TRBV19 ASSITSGTEAF
NA TRBV9 ASTLSGGNYNEQF
NA TRBV7-2 ASSLAHSRPQY
once TRBV5-1 ASSLDRIPTDTQY
NA TRBV5-8 ASSLVKRGGRSTDTQY
NA TRBV5-1 ASSLVQGVGEKLF
NA TRBV29-1 SVEGGGTDTQY
NA TRBV10-3 AITSTGTDTEAF
NA TRBV5-5 ASSRRLNRDTEAF
NA TRBV29-1 SVETRDSEQY
NA TRBV7-6 ASSLATGGSGKLF
NA TRBV5-1 ASSLEGAIYGYT
NA TRBV5-4 ASGPVTSGRVTGELF
few TRBV6-4 ASSEWAGYEQY
NA TRBV18 ASSPGTGGYEQY